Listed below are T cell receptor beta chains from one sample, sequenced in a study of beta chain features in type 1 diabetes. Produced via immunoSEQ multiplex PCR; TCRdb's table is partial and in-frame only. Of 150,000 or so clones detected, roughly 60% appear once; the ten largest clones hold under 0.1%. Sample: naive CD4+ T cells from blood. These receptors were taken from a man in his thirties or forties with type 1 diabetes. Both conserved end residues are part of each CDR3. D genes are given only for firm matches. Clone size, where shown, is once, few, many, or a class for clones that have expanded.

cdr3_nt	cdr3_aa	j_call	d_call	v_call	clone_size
TGTGCCAGCAGCTTAGGGGGCCCGCCCCTCCACTTT	CASSLGGPPLHF	TRBJ1-6	NA	TRBV13	NA
TGTGCCAGCAGCCCTCGTGGAGATACGCAGTATTTT	CASSPRGDTQYF	TRBJ2-3	NA	TRBV9	NA
TGTGCCAGCTCCGGCAGTTTCTCCTACGAGCAGTACTTC	CASSGSFSYEQYF	TRBJ2-7	NA	TRBV18	NA
TGCGCCAGCAGCCAGAACAGGGTCGACGGGACCCAGTACTTC	CASSQNRVDGTQYF	TRBJ2-5	NA	TRBV4-3	few
TGCGCCAGCAGCCAAGAGGCAATCGGGCTTAACTATGGCTACACCTTC	CASSQEAIGLNYGYTF	TRBJ1-2	NA	TRBV4-1	NA
TGTGCCAGCAGCCAATCAACAGGTCCTGGCTACACCTTC	CASSQSTGPGYTF	TRBJ1-2	NA	TRBV14	few
TGCAGCGGGACTATAAGAAACACTGAAGCTTTCTTT	CSGTIRNTEAFF	TRBJ1-1	NA	TRBV29-1	NA
TGTGCCATCAACAGCGGGGGGCCTGCCTACGAGCAGTACTTC	CAINSGGPAYEQYF	TRBJ2-7	TRBD2	TRBV10-3	NA
TGCAGCGTTGAAGGACAGCGAGCCACAGATACGCAGTATTTT	CSVEGQRATDTQYF	TRBJ2-3	NA	TRBV29-1	NA
TGTGCCAGCAGCTCCCGTGAGAACACTGAAGCTTTCTTT	CASSSRENTEAFF	TRBJ1-1	NA	TRBV7-2	NA
TGTGCCAGCAGTGAGGGCACTATTAATGAAAAACTGTTTTTT	CASSEGTINEKLFF	TRBJ1-4	NA	TRBV25-1	few
TGTGCCATCAGGGGGACAGGTAACGACAATGAGCAGTTCTTC	CAIRGTGNDNEQFF	TRBJ2-1	TRBD1	TRBV10-3	NA
TGTGCCAGCAGCGCCGGGACTAGGGAATCAAACGAGCAGTACTTC	CASSAGTRESNEQYF	TRBJ2-7	TRBD2	TRBV9	NA
TGTGCCAGCACTTCTGACAGGAACACTGAAGCTTTCTTT	CASTSDRNTEAFF	TRBJ1-1	NA	TRBV18	NA
TGTGCCCGGGACGGGGCCCGTGGCTACACCTTC	CARDGARGYTF	TRBJ1-2	NA	TRBV2	few
TGTGCCAGCAGTGAGGGCCACTACGGCGAGCAGTACTTC	CASSEGHYGEQYF	TRBJ2-7	NA	TRBV2	once
TGTGCCAGTCGAAGGGACACTGAAGCTTTCTTT	CASRRDTEAFF	TRBJ1-1	NA	TRBV5-6	NA
TGTGCCAGCAGCCTACTAGCGGGGGGCACAGATACGCAGTATTTT	CASSLLAGGTDTQYF	TRBJ2-3	TRBD2	TRBV13	once
TGCGCCAGCAGCCCGAGACTAGGCAATGAGCAGTTCTTC	CASSPRLGNEQFF	TRBJ2-1	NA	TRBV5-1	NA
TGTGCCTGGAGTGTCTTATCGTATGGCTACACCTTC	CAWSVLSYGYTF	TRBJ1-2	NA	TRBV30	few
TGTGCCAGCAGTTACTCTTGGGGGCTGGGAGAGACCCAGTACTTC	CASSYSWGLGETQYF	TRBJ2-5	NA	TRBV6-5	few
TGTGCCTGGAGTGTTGAAACAGGGAGCTCCTACAATGAGCAGTTCTTC	CAWSVETGSSYNEQFF	TRBJ2-1	NA	TRBV30	NA
TGTGCCAGCAGACTAGGAGCTGAAGCTTTCTTT	CASRLGAEAFF	TRBJ1-1	NA	TRBV2	NA
TGTGCCAGCAGCTTAGCGTTTACCCGGGGCCAAGAGACCCAGTACTTC	CASSLAFTRGQETQYF	TRBJ2-5	NA	TRBV7-8	NA
TGTGCCAGCTCACCGAAGGACAGGGGCCACGCCCATGACACTGAAGCTTTCTTT	CASSPKDRGHAHDTEAFF	TRBJ1-1	TRBD1	TRBV18	NA
TGCACCAGCAGCCGCCTTAGGCCCCTACAAAGCGGAAAGACCCAGTACTTC	CTSSRLRPLQSGKTQYF	TRBJ2-5	NA	TRBV1	NA
TGTGCCAGCAGCTTAGTAGCGACAGGGGCCTTCTACGAGCAGTACTTC	CASSLVATGAFYEQYF	TRBJ2-7	TRBD1	TRBV7-9	few